Sequencing of this T cell receptor (beta chain) was carried out in a study of blood T cell repertoires in COVID-19. Study at large: Italy, Spain and the United States were the sources of the convalescent and acute COVID-19 samples. From T cells, B-cell-depleted T cells, or PBMCs came the material, which was cDNA or gDNA.

V shed 3 bases and J 5 bases; nucleotides not matched to a gene: 4. This CDR3 region has 13 residues. Germline V gene lookup returns CDR1 GTSNPN and CDR2 SVGIG (reference sequence). In the authors' methods: From reference gene primer amplification, estimates of nucleated cell counts were derived. Assay: immunoSEQ multiplex PCR; the TCRdb copy retains only in-frame clones and omits some. The V and J calls and the clone size are those of that table, but D and trimming were determined from the DNA. Seen here are 140,000 or so clones, around 84% observed once, and the top ten hold roughly 2.7%. As for this clone: The sample carries other DNA sequences with the same CDR3.

The source of this sequence is a human donor with acute or convalescent COVID-19. The donor label of this sample is uncertain. The chain is built from TRBV30 and TRBJ1-5; TRBD1 matches at 7 bases. The sequenced sample was peripheral blood. The CDR3: CAWSPGTDQPQHF. In DNA, the CDR3 is TGTGCCTGGAGCCCTGGGACAGATCAGCCCCAGCATTTT.